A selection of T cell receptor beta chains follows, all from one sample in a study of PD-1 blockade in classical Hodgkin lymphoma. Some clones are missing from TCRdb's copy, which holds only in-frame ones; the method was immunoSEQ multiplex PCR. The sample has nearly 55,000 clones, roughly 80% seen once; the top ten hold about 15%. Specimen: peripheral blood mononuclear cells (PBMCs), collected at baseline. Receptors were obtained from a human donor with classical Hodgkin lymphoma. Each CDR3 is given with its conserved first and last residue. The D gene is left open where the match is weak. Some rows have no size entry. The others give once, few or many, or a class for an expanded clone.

CDR3 protein: CASQQGPNTGELFF
CDR3 DNA: TGTGCCAGCCAACAGGGCCCGAACACCGGGGAGCTGTTTTTT
clone size: .
J gene: TRBJ2-2
D gene: .
V gene: TRBV7-6
CDR3 length: 14

CDR3 protein: CARHRELERNGYTF
CDR3 DNA: TGCGCCAGACATAGGGAACTGGAAAGGAATGGCTACACCTTC
clone size: once
J gene: TRBJ1-2
D gene: .
V gene: TRBV10-1
CDR3 length: 14

CDR3 protein: CAISGRQFNYGYTF
CDR3 DNA: TGTGCCATCAGTGGACGACAGTTTAACTATGGCTACACCTTC
clone size: few
J gene: TRBJ1-2
D gene: .
V gene: TRBV10-3
CDR3 length: 14

CDR3 protein: CASSLEGLALNTGELFF
CDR3 DNA: TGTGCCAGCAGCTTAGAGGGACTAGCGCTCAACACCGGGGAGCTGTTTTTT
clone size: once
J gene: TRBJ2-2
D gene: TRBD2
V gene: TRBV11-3
CDR3 length: 17

CDR3 protein: CASSLGARAYTGELFF
CDR3 DNA: TGTGCCAGCAGCCTCGGGGCCCGGGCGTACACCGGGGAGCTGTTTTTT
clone size: few
J gene: TRBJ2-2
D gene: .
V gene: TRBV7-2
CDR3 length: 16

CDR3 protein: CASSLGLVNTGELFF
CDR3 DNA: TGCGCCAGCAGCCTCGGACTAGTAAACACCGGGGAGCTGTTTTTT
clone size: .
J gene: TRBJ2-2
D gene: TRBD2
V gene: TRBV5-1
CDR3 length: 15

CDR3 protein: CASSPWGRERETQYF
CDR3 DNA: TGTGCCAGCAGCCCCTGGGGGCGGGAGAGGGAGACCCAGTACTTC
clone size: .
J gene: TRBJ2-5
D gene: .
V gene: TRBV11-2
CDR3 length: 15

CDR3 protein: CASSQAPSQETQYF
CDR3 DNA: TGTGCCAGCAGCCAGGCACCGTCACAAGAGACCCAGTACTTC
clone size: .
J gene: TRBJ2-5
D gene: .
V gene: TRBV28
CDR3 length: 14

CDR3 protein: CASSLGTDEQFF
CDR3 DNA: TGTGCCAGCAGCTTAGGGACCGATGAGCAGTTCTTC
clone size: once
J gene: TRBJ2-1
D gene: .
V gene: TRBV7-9
CDR3 length: 12

CDR3 protein: CASSLERATYEQYF
CDR3 DNA: TGTGCCAGCAGCTTGGAGAGGGCCACCTACGAGCAGTACTTC
clone size: .
J gene: TRBJ2-7
D gene: .
V gene: TRBV7-8
CDR3 length: 14

CDR3 protein: CASSRDGDYGYTF
CDR3 DNA: TGTGCCAGCAGCCGGGACGGAGACTATGGCTACACCTTC
clone size: .
J gene: TRBJ1-2
D gene: .
V gene: TRBV6-5
CDR3 length: 13

CDR3 protein: CASSPTVPPEAFF
CDR3 DNA: TGTGCCAGCAGCCCGACGGTCCCCCCCGAAGCTTTCTTT
clone size: .
J gene: TRBJ1-1
D gene: .
V gene: TRBV7-9
CDR3 length: 13

CDR3 protein: CAISESLGAAAVWELFF
CDR3 DNA: TGTGCCATCAGTGAGAGCCTCGGGGCCGCTGCAGTATGGGAGCTGTTTTTT
clone size: .
J gene: TRBJ2-2
D gene: .
V gene: TRBV10-3
CDR3 length: 17

CDR3 protein: CASSQVYGSSYNEQFF
CDR3 DNA: TGCGCCAGCAGCCAAGTGTACGGGAGCTCCTACAATGAGCAGTTCTTC
clone size: .
J gene: TRBJ2-1
D gene: .
V gene: TRBV4-3
CDR3 length: 16

CDR3 protein: CASSDAVSRVGELFF
CDR3 DNA: TGTGCCAGCAGCGACGCAGTTTCCAGGGTCGGGGAGCTGTTTTTT
clone size: .
J gene: TRBJ2-2
D gene: .
V gene: TRBV11-2
CDR3 length: 15

CDR3 protein: CASSLTPLHYEQYF
CDR3 DNA: TGCGCCAGCAGCCTAACCCCGTTACACTACGAGCAGTACTTC
clone size: .
J gene: TRBJ2-7
D gene: .
V gene: TRBV4-1
CDR3 length: 14

CDR3 protein: CASSLYWKGMETQYF
CDR3 DNA: TGTGCCAGCAGCTTATATTGGAAGGGTATGGAGACCCAGTACTTC
clone size: once
J gene: TRBJ2-5
D gene: .
V gene: TRBV7-9
CDR3 length: 15

CDR3 protein: CASSQRPNNGYTF
CDR3 DNA: TGTGCCAGCAGCCAGAGGCCAAATAATGGCTACACCTTC
clone size: .
J gene: TRBJ1-2
D gene: .
V gene: TRBV14
CDR3 length: 13

CDR3 protein: CASSGPGQGSHQPQHF
CDR3 DNA: TGTGCCAGCAGCGGACCGGGACAGGGCTCTCATCAGCCCCAGCATTTT
clone size: few
J gene: TRBJ1-5
D gene: TRBD1
V gene: TRBV7-9
CDR3 length: 16